Each of the 14 T cell receptor beta chains below was sequenced from the same sample in a study of T-cell memory formation after mild COVID-19. TCRdb recomputed calls from the 5' RACE reads with MiXCR, one row per CDR3 protein. This sample has 150,000 to 200,000 distinct CDR3 sequences; over 20% occur once, and the top ten carry 23%. Sample: PBMCs or a T cell subset sorted from them (not recorded which). Receptors originate from an adult woman who had mild COVID-19 (a few samples of this study predate the infection). Cell type and time point are not known.

The chain recombines TRBV2 with TRBJ2-1, with D maybe TRBD1 (6 bases). Germline lookup yields CDR1 SNHLY and CDR2 FYNNEI. The CDR3 length is 12 residues. V was shortened by 6 bases and J by 10 bases, with 13 bases between the two germline ends. The CDR3 reads CASRGQSGEQFF. CDR3 sequence (DNA): TGTGCCAGCAGAGGACAGTCCGGAGAGCAGTTCTTC.

As concerns this clonotype: Compared with germline, one end of the junction differs, possibly owing to a read error. The chain joins TRBV3-1 to TRBJ1-1; D remains ambiguous. CDR1 LGHDT and CDR2 YNNKEL come from the germline V gene (reference sequence). The CDR3 has 13 amino acids. In DNA form, the CDR3 reads TGTTCCAGCAGCGGGCATGAGAACACTGAAGCTTTCTTT. Amino acid sequence: CSSSGHENTEAFF.

This clonotype was observed a few times. V gene TRBV12-3 or TRBV12-4 combines with J gene TRBJ1-6; 12 bases are shared with TRBD1. J was trimmed by 8 bases and V by 3 bases; bases with no gene match: 8. This CDR3 is 17 amino acids long. The CDR3 is CASSFGTGGFRDSPLHF. DNA of the CDR3: TGTGCCAGCAGTTTTGGGACAGGGGGCTTTAGGGATTCACCCCTCCACTTT.

This clonotype was counted a few times. The V call is TRBV9, the J call TRBJ2-7, with D perhaps TRBD1 (6 bases). CDR3 size: 14 residues. Germline values: CDR1 SGDLS, CDR2 YYNGEE. V lost 2 bases, J lost 0 bases, and 9 bases lay in between. CDR3 nucleotides: TGTGCCAGCAGCGTGGGGGACACCTCCTACGAGCAGTACTTC. It codes for CASSVGDTSYEQYF.

Only a few counts were recorded for this clonotype. This rearrangement joins TRBV7-8 to TRBJ2-2, with 9 bases fitting TRBD1. Unmatched junction bases numbered 11, after V lost 6 bases and J lost 0 bases. This CDR3 is built from 18 residues. Germline V lookup: CDR1 SGHVS, CDR2 FQNEAQ. The CDR3 reads CASRMKQGAYANTGELFF. The CDR3 DNA sequence: TGTGCCAGCAGGATGAAACAGGGGGCTTACGCGAACACCGGGGAGCTGTTTTTT.

The chain employs TRBV13 and TRBJ1-1, with D perhaps TRBD1 (5 bases). Trimming shortened V by 3 bases and J by 7 bases, and 18 bases separated the two germline ends. There are 15 residues in the CDR3. Germline V gene sequence: CDR1 PRHDT, CDR2 FYEKMQ (reference sequence). The CDR3 DNA reads TGTGCCAGCAGCTTCCTGGGGGTCGAGACTGTTGAAGCTTTCTTT. Its protein is CASSFLGVETVEAFF. The variable domain in full, completed from reference TRBV13 and TRBJ1-1, reads AAGVIQSPRHLIKEKRETATLKCYPIPRHDTVYWYQQGPGQDPQFLISFYEKMQSDKGSIPDRFSAQQFSDYHSELNMSSLELGDSALYFCASSFLGVETVEAFFGQGTRLTVV.

Only a few counts were recorded for this clonotype. The chain has TRBV5-1 and TRBJ2-7, with TRBD2 matching over 9 bases. The V gene's germline CDR1 is SGHRS and CDR2 YFSETQ. The CDR3 has 16 amino acids. The J segment lost 0 bases and the V segment lost 0 bases, leaving 4 bases of the junction unmatched. The CDR3 DNA is TGCGCCAGCAGCTTGGGGGTAGCGGGGGACTCCTACGAGCAGTACTTC. Translation gives CASSLGVAGDSYEQYF.

This clonotype was seen more than once but under ten times. The V call is TRBV9, the J call TRBJ2-4; 10 bases line up with TRBD1. V was clipped by 0 bases and J by 8 bases; unmatched bases: 5. This CDR3 contains 15 residues. CDR1 and CDR2 (germline): SGDLS, YYNGEE. In nucleotides, the CDR3 is TGTGCCAGCAGCGTAGTCGGGACAGGGGTGGACATTCAGTACTTC. It specifies CASSVVGTGVDIQYF.

This rearrangement joins TRBV29-1 to TRBJ1-1, with 7 positions matching TRBD1. V was pared by 4 bases and J by 1 base, with 3 bases of the junction left unmatched. Germline V gene data show CDR1 as SQVTM and CDR2 as ANQGSEA. The CDR3 length is 13 residues. The chain's CDR3 is CSVGDRENTEAFF. The CDR3 nucleotides are TGCAGCGTTGGCGACAGGGAGAACACTGAAGCTTTCTTT.

This clonotype was found a few times. The chain joins TRBV2 to TRBJ1-1; maybe TRBD1 (5 bases). Germline V gives CDR1 SNHLY, CDR2 FYNNEI. The V end was cut by 9 bases, the J end by 1 base, with 12 bases between. The CDR3 length is 13 residues. The CDR3 region has the DNA TGTGCCAGAAGTAGAAGGGGGAACACTGAAGCTTTCTTT. This codes for CARSRRGNTEAFF.

In this sample, this clonotype turned up a few times. The V gene is TRBV20-1, the J gene TRBJ1-2, with D unresolved. Trimming stripped 6 bases from V and 6 bases from J, with 17 bases between. The CDR3 is 13 amino acids. Germline lookup yields CDR1 DFQATT and CDR2 SNEGSKA (reference sequence). For the CDR3, the DNA is TGCAGTGCCCAGACACGGGGTGTGGATGGCTACACCTTC. As protein: CSAQTRGVDGYTF.

This clonotype was counted only a few times. This rearrangement joins TRBV7-9 to TRBJ2-7; D remains ambiguous. Germline V gene sequence: CDR1 SEHNR, CDR2 FQNEAQ (reference sequence). V lost 5 bases and J 5 bases, leaving 16 bases between the germline ends. The CDR3 has 14 amino acids. The CDR3 DNA sequence: TGTGCCAGCAGCCACCCCCGGTCCAAGAACGAGCAGTACTTC. Translating gives CASSHPRSKNEQYF.

J is TRBJ2-2 and V is TRBV12-3 or TRBV12-4; weak D call: TRBD1 (6 bases). The CDR3 runs to 16 residues. V lost 2 bases, J lost 0 bases, and 10 bases lay in between. The CDR3 protein is CASSLPRTANTGELFF. DNA of the CDR3: TGTGCCAGCAGTTTACCCAGGACAGCGAACACCGGGGAGCTGTTTTTT.

This clonotype has just a few counts. J is TRBJ2-1 and V is TRBV11-3; 12 nucleotides agree with TRBD2. The length of the CDR3 is 18 residues. V dropped 5 bases and J dropped 0; count of bases not matched to a gene: 8. Germline-derived CDR1 and CDR2 are SGHNT and YENEEA. CDR3 loop: CASSPRTSGASSYNEQFF. CDR3 DNA sequence: TGTGCCAGCAGCCCACGGACTAGCGGGGCGAGCTCCTACAATGAGCAGTTCTTC.